This T cell receptor beta chain comes out of a study of PD-1 blockade in mismatch repair-deficient tumors. Time point denoted: approximately ten-day in vitro stimulation with candidate neoantigen peptide 4. Cells were stimulated approximately nine days with each of six to eight ELISpot-reactive neoantigens. This CDR3 is built from 14 residues. The germline gives CDR1 SGHVS, CDR2 FQNEAQ. V shed 7 bases and J 6 bases; nucleotides not matched to a gene: 10. Findings and caveats of the study: After pembrolizumab, tumor-resident clones rose rapidly, then generally contracted before radiologic responses.

Profiled with immunoSEQ multiplex PCR; TCRdb holds only in-frame clones, not every one. The repertoire includes 13,000 to 15,000 clones, approximately 81% of them detected once, and 20% to 25% sits in the top ten. As to this clone: Its antigen remains unidentified.

This chain joins TRBV7-8 and TRBJ2-3, with 7 bases identical to TRBD2. This sequence originates from an adult with mismatch repair-deficient cancer. Here the sequenced sample was cells cultured in vitro, taken from a patient treated with pembrolizumab. The CDR3 DNA sequence: TGTGCCAGCAAGGGAGCGGGGAGTGTGGATACGCAGTATTTT. Residues: CASKGAGSVDTQYF. The whole variable domain, filled in from reference TRBV7-8 and TRBJ2-3, reads GAGVSQSPRYKVAKRGQDVALRCDPISGHVSLFWYQQALGQGPEFLTYFQNEAQLDKSGLPSDRFFAERPEGSVSTLKIQRTQQEDSAVYLCASKGAGSVDTQYFGPGTRLTVL.